This T cell receptor beta chain was identified in a study of metastatic and nonmetastatic thyroid tumors. Study information: Across peripheral blood and tumor or nodule tissue samples taken from malignant and benign thyroid patients, the repertoires were compared with one another. Whole-study findings and limits: Reportedly, malignant thyroid tumors had significantly higher TCR beta diversity than benign nodules, in blood and tumor.

Patients were all untreated before their thyroid surgery. Germline assignment: CDR1 LNHNV and CDR2 YYDKDF (reference sequence). V lost 0 bases and J 2 bases, leaving 8 bases between the germline ends. This CDR3 region has 15 residues. The table lists this clone with many counts. Its target is unknown. Original handling: The study's classifier, a distant-metastasis tool for papillary thyroid cancer, was built using CDR3 differences across clinicopathological groups. TCRdb re-processed the PCR reads through MiXCR. These V and J calls are TCRdb output, not the study's own analysis. The repertoire has approximately 37,000 clones, around 23% of them found once; the top ten carry approximately 3%.

Sample: tumor tissue. The chain links TRBV15 to TRBJ1-5; D is possibly TRBD1 (5 bases). The receptor's source is a male donor with papillary thyroid cancer or a benign thyroid nodule (not recorded which). Some clones in this sample may be carry-over from other donors' samples. The DNA for the CDR3 is TGTGCCACCAGCAGAGATAGGACACGCAATCAGCCCCAGCATTTT. Its translation is CATSRDRTRNQPQHF.